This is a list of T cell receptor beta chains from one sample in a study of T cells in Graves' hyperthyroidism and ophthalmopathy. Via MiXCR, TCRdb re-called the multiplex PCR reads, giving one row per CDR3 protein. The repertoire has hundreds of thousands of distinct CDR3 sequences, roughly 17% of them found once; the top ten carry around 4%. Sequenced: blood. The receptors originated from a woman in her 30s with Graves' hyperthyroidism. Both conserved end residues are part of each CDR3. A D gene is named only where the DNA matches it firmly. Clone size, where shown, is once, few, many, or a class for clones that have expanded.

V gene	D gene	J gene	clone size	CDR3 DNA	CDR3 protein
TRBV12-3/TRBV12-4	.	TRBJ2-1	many	TGTGCCAGCACCATCTCCCCCGGGAGAGAGCAGTTCTTC	CASTISPGREQFF
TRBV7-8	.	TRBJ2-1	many	TGTGCCAGCAGCTTAGGGTGGAGGCGGGGAACAAGGTACAATGAGCAGTTCTTC	CASSLGWRRGTRYNEQFF
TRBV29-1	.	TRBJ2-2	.	TGCAGCGTTGCCCCCCGGGACACCGGGGAGCTGTTTTTT	CSVAPRDTGELFF
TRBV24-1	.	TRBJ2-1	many	TGTGCCACCAGTGGTTCACCTGGGACGTCCGCCTCCTACAATGAGCAGTTCTTC	CATSGSPGTSASYNEQFF
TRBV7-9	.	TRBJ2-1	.	TGTGCCAGCATCCCGGCTAGCAGTTTCGGGGATGAGCAGTTCTTC	CASIPASSFGDEQFF
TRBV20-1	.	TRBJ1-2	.	TGCAGTGCCCCCTCCAGTCAGGACCCATCGGGGTACACCTTC	CSAPSSQDPSGYTF
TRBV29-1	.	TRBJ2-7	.	TGCAGCGTCGTGACAGAGTACGAGCAGTACTTC	CSVVTEYEQYF
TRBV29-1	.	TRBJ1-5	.	TGCAGCGTTTTTTGGGGAAACAATCAGCCCCAGCATTTT	CSVFWGNNQPQHF
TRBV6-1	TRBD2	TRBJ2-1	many	TGTGCCAGCAGGGGACTAGCTCTGGATGAGCAGTTCTTC	CASRGLALDEQFF
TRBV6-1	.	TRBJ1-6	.	TGTGCCAGCAGCACAAGGGACCGCTATAATTCACCCCTCCACTTT	CASSTRDRYNSPLHF
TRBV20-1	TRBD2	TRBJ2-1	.	TGCAGTGCTAGAGCTAGACTAGCGGGAGCTGGGCAGTTCTTC	CSARARLAGAGQFF
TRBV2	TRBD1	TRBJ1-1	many	TGTGCCAGCAGTGAACCGGGACAGGGGATCACTGAAGCTTTCTTT	CASSEPGQGITEAFF
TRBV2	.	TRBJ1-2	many	TGTGCCAGCTTACGCCACGGGGGTAACTATGGCTACACCTTC	CASLRHGGNYGYTF
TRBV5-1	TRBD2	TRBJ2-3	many	TGCGCCAGCAGCTTGCGATCAACTAGCGGGAACACAGATACGCAGTATTTT	CASSLRSTSGNTDTQYF
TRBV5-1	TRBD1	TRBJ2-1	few	TGCGCCAGCAGCGCAGACTGGACAGGGGGCTACAATGAGCAGTTCTTC	CASSADWTGGYNEQFF
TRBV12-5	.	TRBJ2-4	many	TGTGCTAGTGGTCCGCCGAACATTCAGTACTTC	CASGPPNIQYF
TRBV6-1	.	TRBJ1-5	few	TGTGCCAGCAGTCTCACCTCTTCGGGATGGCCCCAGCATTTT	CASSLTSSGWPQHF
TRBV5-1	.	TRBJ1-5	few	TGCGCCAGCAGCTTGGTAACAGGTAGCAATCAGCCCCAGCATTTT	CASSLVTGSNQPQHF
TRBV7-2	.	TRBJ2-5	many	TGTGCCAGCAGCCAATCTTGGGGAGCAGAGACCCAGTACTTC	CASSQSWGAETQYF
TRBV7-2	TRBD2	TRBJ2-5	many	TGTGCCAGCAGCTTAGGCATGGGGGAGGGCGTGGAGACCCAGTACTTC	CASSLGMGEGVETQYF
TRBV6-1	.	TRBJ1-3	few	.	CASILDRVGNTIYF
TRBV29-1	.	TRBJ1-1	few	TGCAGTATCCCCGGGGGGGGGAGAGTGAACACTGAAGCTTTCTTT	CSIPGGGRVNTEAFF
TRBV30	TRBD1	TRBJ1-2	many	TGTGCCTGGAGTGGACAGGGATTGTATGGCTACACCTTC	CAWSGQGLYGYTF
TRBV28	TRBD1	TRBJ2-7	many	TGTGCCAGCAGTTTAACGGGGACAGGGTATTACTACGAGCAGTACTTC	CASSLTGTGYYYEQYF
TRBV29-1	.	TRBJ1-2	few	TGCAGCGTTGTTGGGAGTTATGGCTACACCTTC	CSVVGSYGYTF
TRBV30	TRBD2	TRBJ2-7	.	TGTGCCTGGAGTGCCAGGACCTTAGCGGGAATAAAGCAGTACTTC	CAWSARTLAGIKQYF
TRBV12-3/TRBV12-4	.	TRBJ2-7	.	TGTGCCAGCATCTTAGGGGGGATCCACGAGCAGTACTTC	CASILGGIHEQYF
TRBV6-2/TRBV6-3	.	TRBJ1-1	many	TGTGCCAGCACGAGTCCCGGAAGTATGAACACTGAAGCTTTCTTT	CASTSPGSMNTEAFF
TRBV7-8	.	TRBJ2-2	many	TGTGCCAGCAGCTTCTACACCGGGGAGCTGTTTTTT	CASSFYTGELFF
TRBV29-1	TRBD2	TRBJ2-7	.	TGCAGCGTTGGGTGGGCGGGAGCTGCCTACGAGCAGTACTTC	CSVGWAGAAYEQYF
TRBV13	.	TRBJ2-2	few	TGTGCCAGCAGCCTGGGGATGGGGCCCGGGGAGCTGTTTTTT	CASSLGMGPGELFF
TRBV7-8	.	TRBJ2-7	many	TGTGCCAGCAGCTTACGTACTAGTCCCTACGAGCAGTACTTC	CASSLRTSPYEQYF
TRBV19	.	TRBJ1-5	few	TGTGCCAGTACCCATTCCGGGACCCTCGGCGGTCAGCCCCAGCATTTT	CASTHSGTLGGQPQHF
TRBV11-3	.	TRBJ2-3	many	TGTGCCAGCAGCAGACCTGGGACCCCAGATACGCAGTATTTT	CASSRPGTPDTQYF
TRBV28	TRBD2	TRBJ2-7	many	TGTGCCAGCGAGGCTAGCGGGAGGAACTACGAGCAGTACTTC	CASEASGRNYEQYF
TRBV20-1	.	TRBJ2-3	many	TGCAGTGCCACCCGGAAAAGCCGATACACAGATACGCAGTATTTT	CSATRKSRYTDTQYF
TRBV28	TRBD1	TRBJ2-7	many	TGTGCCAGCAGCACGATACAGGGGATCAACGAGCAGTACTTC	CASSTIQGINEQYF
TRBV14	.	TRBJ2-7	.	TGTGCCAGCAGTCCAAGTTTGTTAGAATACGAGCAGTACTTC	CASSPSLLEYEQYF
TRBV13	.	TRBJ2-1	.	TGTGCCAGCAGCTTAAGCTCCTGGGGCATCAATGAGCAGTTCTTC	CASSLSSWGINEQFF
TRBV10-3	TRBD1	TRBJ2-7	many	TGTGCCATCAGTGGGGACAGGGCCTACGAGCAGTACTTC	CAISGDRAYEQYF